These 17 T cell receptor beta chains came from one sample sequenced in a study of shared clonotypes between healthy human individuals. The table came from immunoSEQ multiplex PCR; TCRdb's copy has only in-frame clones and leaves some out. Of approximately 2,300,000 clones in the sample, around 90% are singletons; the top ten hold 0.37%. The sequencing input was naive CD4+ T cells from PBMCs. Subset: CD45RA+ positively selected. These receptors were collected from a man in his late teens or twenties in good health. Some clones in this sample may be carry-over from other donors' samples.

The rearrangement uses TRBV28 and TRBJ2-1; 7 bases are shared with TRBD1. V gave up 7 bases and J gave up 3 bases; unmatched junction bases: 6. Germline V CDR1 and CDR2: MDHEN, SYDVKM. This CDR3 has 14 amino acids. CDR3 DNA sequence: TGTGCCAGCACCCGACAGGGAGTCTACAATGAGCAGTTCTTC. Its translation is CASTRQGVYNEQFF.

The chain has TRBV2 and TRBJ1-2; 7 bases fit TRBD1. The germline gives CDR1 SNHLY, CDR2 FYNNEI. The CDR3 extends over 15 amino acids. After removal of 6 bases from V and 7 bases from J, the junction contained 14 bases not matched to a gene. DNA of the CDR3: TGTGCCAGCAGGTCGACAGGGCTCTCGTCCGCTGGCTACACCTTC. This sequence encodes CASRSTGLSSAGYTF.

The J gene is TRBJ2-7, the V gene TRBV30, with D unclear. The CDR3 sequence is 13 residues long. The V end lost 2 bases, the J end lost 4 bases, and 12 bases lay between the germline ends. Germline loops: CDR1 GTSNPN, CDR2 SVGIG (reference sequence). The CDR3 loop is CAWSFWSEYEQYF. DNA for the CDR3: TGTGCCTGGAGTTTCTGGAGTGAATACGAGCAGTACTTC.

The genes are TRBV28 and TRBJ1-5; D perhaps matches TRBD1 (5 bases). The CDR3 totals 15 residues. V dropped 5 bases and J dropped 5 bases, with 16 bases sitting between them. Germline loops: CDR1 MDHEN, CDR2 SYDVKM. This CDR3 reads CASSGRRVGDQPQHF. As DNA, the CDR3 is TGTGCCAGCAGTGGTCGCAGGGTGGGAGATCAGCCCCAGCATTTT. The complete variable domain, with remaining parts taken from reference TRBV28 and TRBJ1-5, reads DVKVTQSSRYLVKRTGEKVFLECVQDMDHENMFWYRQDPGLGLRLIYFSYDVKMKEKGDIPEGYSVSREKKERFSLILESASTNQTSMYLCASSGRRVGDQPQHFGDGTRLSIL.

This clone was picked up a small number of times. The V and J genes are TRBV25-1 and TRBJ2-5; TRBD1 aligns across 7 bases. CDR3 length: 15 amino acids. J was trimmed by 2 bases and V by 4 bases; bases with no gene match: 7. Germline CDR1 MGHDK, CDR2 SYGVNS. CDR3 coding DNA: TGTGCCAGCAGTGGTAGACAGGGATCACAAGAGACCCAGTACTTC. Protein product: CASSGRQGSQETQYF.

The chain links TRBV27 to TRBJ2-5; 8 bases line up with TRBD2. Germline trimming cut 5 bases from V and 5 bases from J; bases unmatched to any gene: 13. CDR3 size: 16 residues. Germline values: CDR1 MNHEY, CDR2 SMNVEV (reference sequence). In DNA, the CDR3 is TGTGCCAGCAGTCCCCAGACTAGCGCACGGGTGGAGACCCAGTACTTC. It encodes CASSPQTSARVETQYF.

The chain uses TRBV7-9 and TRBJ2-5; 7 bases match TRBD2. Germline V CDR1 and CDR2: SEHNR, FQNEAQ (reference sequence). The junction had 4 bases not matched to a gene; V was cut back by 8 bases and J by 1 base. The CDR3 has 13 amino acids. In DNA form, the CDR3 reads TGTGCCAGCCGGGGGGAGGGCCAAGAGACCCAGTACTTC. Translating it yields CASRGEGQETQYF. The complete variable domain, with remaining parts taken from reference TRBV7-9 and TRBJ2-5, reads DTGVSQNPRHKITKRGQNVTFRCDPISEHNRLYWYRQTLGQGPEFLTYFQNEAQLEKSRLLSDRFSAERPKGSFSTLEIQRTEQGDSAMYLCASRGEGQETQYFGPGTRLLVL.

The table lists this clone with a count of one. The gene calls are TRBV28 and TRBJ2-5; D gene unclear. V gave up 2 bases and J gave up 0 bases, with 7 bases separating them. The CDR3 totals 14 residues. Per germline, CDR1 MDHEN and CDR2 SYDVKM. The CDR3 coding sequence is TGTGCCAGCAGTTTAATTGGGCACCAAGAGACCCAGTACTTC. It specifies CASSLIGHQETQYF.

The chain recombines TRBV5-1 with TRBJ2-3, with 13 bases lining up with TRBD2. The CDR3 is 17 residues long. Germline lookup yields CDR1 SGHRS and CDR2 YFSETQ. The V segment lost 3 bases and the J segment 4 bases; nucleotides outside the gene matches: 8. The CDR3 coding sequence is TGCGCCAGCAGCTGGGGACTAGCGGGACTCCTAGCAGATACGCAGTATTTT. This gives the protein CASSWGLAGLLADTQYF.

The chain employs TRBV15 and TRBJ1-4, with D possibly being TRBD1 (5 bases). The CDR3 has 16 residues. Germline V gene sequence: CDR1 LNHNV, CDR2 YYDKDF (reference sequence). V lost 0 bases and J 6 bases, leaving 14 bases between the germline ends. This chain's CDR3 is CATSRDYRRADEKLFF. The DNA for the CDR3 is TGTGCCACCAGCAGAGATTATCGCAGGGCCGATGAAAAACTGTTTTTT.

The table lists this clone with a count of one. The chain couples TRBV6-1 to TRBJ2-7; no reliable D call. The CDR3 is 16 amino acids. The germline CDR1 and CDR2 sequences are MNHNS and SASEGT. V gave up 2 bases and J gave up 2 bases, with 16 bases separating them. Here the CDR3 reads CASSERTNRIAYEQYF. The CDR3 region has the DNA TGTGCCAGCAGTGAAAGAACGAACCGTATAGCCTACGAGCAGTACTTC.

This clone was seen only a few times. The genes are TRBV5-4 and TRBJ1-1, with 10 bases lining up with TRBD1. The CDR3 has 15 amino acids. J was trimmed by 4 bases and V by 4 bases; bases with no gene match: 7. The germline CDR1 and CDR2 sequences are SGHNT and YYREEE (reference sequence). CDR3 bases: TGTGCCAGCAGCGCATGGACAGGGGGTAGCACTGAAGCTTTCTTT. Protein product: CASSAWTGGSTEAFF.

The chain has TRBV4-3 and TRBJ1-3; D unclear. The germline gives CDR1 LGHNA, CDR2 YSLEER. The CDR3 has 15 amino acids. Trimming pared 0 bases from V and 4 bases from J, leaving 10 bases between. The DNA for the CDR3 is TGCGCCAGCAGCCAAGAGTACAATTTCGGAAACACCATATATTTT. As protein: CASSQEYNFGNTIYF.

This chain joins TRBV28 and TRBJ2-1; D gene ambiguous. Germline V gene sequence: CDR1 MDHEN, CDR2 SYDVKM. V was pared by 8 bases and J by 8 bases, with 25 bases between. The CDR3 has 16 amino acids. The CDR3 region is CASPPSDPVPADEQFF. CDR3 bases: TGTGCCAGCCCCCCATCCGATCCGGTGCCGGCCGATGAGCAGTTCTTC. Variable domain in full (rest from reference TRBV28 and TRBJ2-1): DVKVTQSSRYLVKRTGEKVFLECVQDMDHENMFWYRQDPGLGLRLIYFSYDVKMKEKGDIPEGYSVSREKKERFSLILESASTNQTSMYLCASPPSDPVPADEQFFGPGTRLTVL.

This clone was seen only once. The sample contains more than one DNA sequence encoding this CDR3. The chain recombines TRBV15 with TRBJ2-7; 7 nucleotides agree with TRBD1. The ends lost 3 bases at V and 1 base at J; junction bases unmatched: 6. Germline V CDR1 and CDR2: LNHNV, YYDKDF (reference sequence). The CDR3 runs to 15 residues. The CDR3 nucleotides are TGTGCCACCAGCAGGGATAGACAGGGATCCTACGAGCAGTACTTC. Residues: CATSRDRQGSYEQYF.

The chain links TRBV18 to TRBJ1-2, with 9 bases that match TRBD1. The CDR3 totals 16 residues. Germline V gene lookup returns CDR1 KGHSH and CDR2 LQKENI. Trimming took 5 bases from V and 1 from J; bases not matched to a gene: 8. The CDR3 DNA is TGTGCCAGCTCAACGGGACAGGGCGACCTTAACTATGGCTACACCTTC. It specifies CASSTGQGDLNYGYTF.

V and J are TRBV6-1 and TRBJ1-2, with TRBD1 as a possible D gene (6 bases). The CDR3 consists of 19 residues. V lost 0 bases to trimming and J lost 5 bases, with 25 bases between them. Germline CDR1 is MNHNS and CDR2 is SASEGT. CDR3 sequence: CASSEARLGGTTVGYGYTF. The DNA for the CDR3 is TGTGCCAGCAGTGAAGCTCGACTTGGGGGGACAACCGTCGGGTATGGCTACACCTTC.